This entry lists 31 T cell receptor beta chains sequenced from one sample in a study of blood T cell repertoires in COVID-19. TCRdb keeps only in-frame clones here, not all; method: immunoSEQ multiplex PCR. This table holds 5,000 to 7,000 clones, roughly 80% found once. Sequencing input: peripheral blood. Receptor source: a human donor with active COVID-19. The donor label of this sample is uncertain.

V gene TRBV27 combines with J gene TRBJ2-1, with a weak D call TRBD1 (5 bases). The CDR3 totals 15 residues. Deletions cut 0 bases from V and 4 bases from J, with 10 bases between. Germline loops: CDR1 MNHEY, CDR2 SMNVEV (reference sequence). CDR3: CASSLSPGNYNEQFF. Here the CDR3 DNA reads TGTGCCAGCAGTTTATCCCCAGGGAATTACAATGAGCAGTTCTTC.

V usage is TRBV11-2 and J usage is TRBJ2-2; 9 bases fit TRBD2. CDR3 length equals 18 residues. The germline CDR1 and CDR2 sequences are SGHAT and FQNNGV. V shed 5 bases, J shed 5 bases, and the junction held 15 bases outside the gene matches. CDR3 coding DNA: TGTGCCAGCAGCCCGAGTGAGATAGCGGGAGTGTGGACCGGGGAGCTGTTTTTT. Translation: CASSPSEIAGVWTGELFF.

The chain combines TRBV7-3 with TRBJ2-6, with D tentatively TRBD1 (6 bases). This CDR3 region has 17 residues. Deletions cut 2 bases from V and 0 bases from J, with 11 bases between. Germline V CDR1 and CDR2: SGHTA, FQGTGA. CDR3 residues: CASSLPGTISGANVLTF. In nucleotides, the CDR3 is TGTGCCAGCAGCTTACCCGGGACAATCTCTGGGGCCAACGTCCTGACTTTC. The whole variable domain, filled in from reference TRBV7-3 and TRBJ2-6, reads GAGVSQTPSNKVTEKGKYVELRCDPISGHTALYWYRQSLGQGPEFLIYFQGTGAADDSGLPNDRFFAVRPEGSVSTLKIQRTERGDSAVYLCASSLPGTISGANVLTFGAGSRLTVL.

V is TRBV6-5 and J is TRBJ1-6; 8 positions agree with TRBD1. J gave up 10 bases and V 5 bases, and 4 bases lay outside the gene matches. This CDR3 comprises 13 residues. The germline CDR1 and CDR2 sequences are MNHEY and SVGAGI. The CDR3 DNA reads as TGTGCCAGCAGTACGGACAGGGCCTCACCCCTCCACTTT. This codes for CASSTDRASPLHF.

The chain uses TRBV5-6 and TRBJ2-7, with D possibly being TRBD1 (6 bases). Germline loops: CDR1 SGHDT, CDR2 YYEEEE. The CDR3 runs to 16 residues. With 4 bases removed from V and 0 bases from J, the gap between germline ends came to 17 bases. CDR3 loop: CASSQGTFLSSYEQYV. In nucleotides, the CDR3 is TGTGCCAGCAGCCAGGGGACCTTTTTAAGCTCCTACGAGCAGTACGTC.

The CDR3 region has the DNA TGTGCCAGCAGCTCTAGTCCTGCACTAGCGGGGTACAATGAGCAGTTCTTC. As protein: CASSSSPALAGYNEQFF. The chain recombines TRBV7-3 with TRBJ2-1; 10 bases fit TRBD2. J was trimmed by 4 bases and V by 4 bases; bases with no gene match: 10. Germline V gives CDR1 SGHTA, CDR2 FQGTGA. The CDR3 totals 17 residues.

The V and J genes are TRBV6-5 and TRBJ1-2; 7 nucleotides match TRBD1. After removal of 7 bases from V and 6 bases from J, the junction contained 8 bases not matched to a gene. Germline CDR1 and CDR2: MNHEY and SVGAGI. CDR3 length equals 13 residues. For the CDR3, the DNA is TGTGCCAGCAAAAAGGGGGCGAGCCATGGCTACACCTTC. It translates to CASKKGASHGYTF.

The chain has TRBV20-1 and TRBJ1-4; D not resolved. V lost 3 bases, J lost 6 bases, and 11 bases lay in between. In germline, CDR1 is DFQATT, CDR2 SNEGSKA (reference sequence). CDR3 length: 13 amino acids. The CDR3 DNA follows: TGCAGTGCTAGTTCCGGGGAGGATGAAAAACTGTTTTTT. Amino acid sequence: CSASSGEDEKLFF.

In its sample, this clone was seen once. The CDR3 DNA reads TGTGCCAGCAGCCTAGGGGCCTTACGCACAGATACGCAGTATTTT. Translating it yields CASSLGALRTDTQYF. The V and J genes are TRBV3-1 (or the pseudogene TRBV3-2) and TRBJ2-3, with D possibly TRBD1 on 5 matching bases. The CDR3 has 15 amino acids. V lost 4 bases and J 1 base, leaving 12 bases between the germline ends. Germline CDR1 LGHDT, CDR2 YNNKEL (reference sequence).

The V gene is TRBV6-6, the J gene TRBJ2-3; 7 nucleotides match TRBD2. J gave up 2 bases and V 4 bases, and 9 bases lay outside the gene matches. Germline V gene sequence: CDR1 MNHNY, CDR2 SVGAGI (reference sequence). The CDR3 spans 16 residues. The DNA for the CDR3 is TGTGCCAGCAGTTTCGTCGGGGAGGGCCCCACAGATACGCAGTATTTT. This encodes CASSFVGEGPTDTQYF.

V and J are TRBV30 and TRBJ2-5, with 8 bases identical to TRBD2. Germline V gene data show CDR1 as GTSNPN and CDR2 as SVGIG (reference sequence). J gave up 3 bases and V 3 bases, and 12 bases lay outside the gene matches. This CDR3 region has 16 residues. CDR3: CAWRPLGQRGKETQYF. CDR3 DNA: TGTGCCTGGAGACCCTTGGGTCAGCGGGGGAAAGAGACCCAGTACTTC.

This clone was detected only once. The chain uses TRBV5-1 and TRBJ1-4; 11 bases are shared with TRBD1. Germline V gene data show CDR1 as SGHRS and CDR2 as YFSETQ. V shed 3 bases, J shed 8 bases, and the junction held 3 bases outside the gene matches. This CDR3 has 14 residues. This CDR3 is CASSSGQGAEKLFF. The CDR3 DNA sequence: TGCGCCAGCAGCTCCGGACAGGGGGCGGAAAAACTGTTTTTT.

V and J are TRBV15 and TRBJ1-2; 8 bases line up with TRBD1. Germline loops: CDR1 LNHNV, CDR2 YYDKDF (reference sequence). Trimming removed 5 bases from V and 9 bases from J; junction bases left unmatched: 17. CDR3 length equals 16 residues. In DNA, the CDR3 is TGTGCCACCAGCGTAAAGACCGGGACAGGAAGATCTAGCTACACCTTC. Protein: CATSVKTGTGRSSYTF. The whole variable domain, remainder taken from reference TRBV15 and TRBJ1-2, is DAMVIQNPRYQVTQFGKPVTLSCSQTLNHNVMYWYQQKSSQAPKLLFHYYDKDFNNEADTPDNFQSRRPNTSFCFLDIRSPGLGDTAMYLCATSVKTGTGRSSYTFGSGTRLTVV.

This clone has just one count. This chain joins TRBV5-8 and TRBJ2-7, with TRBD1 identical over 8 bases. Germline V gene sequence: CDR1 SGHTS, CDR2 YDEGEE. There are 14 residues in the CDR3. The V segment lost 4 bases and the J segment 3 bases; nucleotides outside the gene matches: 6. The CDR3 protein is CASSHRTGYYEQYF. The DNA of the CDR3 is TGTGCCAGCAGCCATCGGACAGGGTACTACGAGCAGTACTTC.

V is TRBV24-1 and J is TRBJ2-3; 8 nucleotides line up with TRBD2. There are 19 residues in the CDR3. The ends lost 1 base at V and 2 bases at J; junction bases unmatched: 13. Germline V CDR1 and CDR2: KGHDR, SFDVKD. The CDR3 region has the DNA TGTGCCACCAGTGATTTAGCGGGAGAGGCCGAACCCGCCACAGATACGCAGTATTTT. This gives the protein CATSDLAGEAEPATDTQYF.

The V call is TRBV27, the J call TRBJ1-5, with 9 positions matching TRBD1. CDR1 and CDR2 from the germline V gene are MNHEY and SMNVEV (reference sequence). Trimming removed 5 bases from V and 4 bases from J; junction bases left unmatched: 0. This CDR3 comprises 13 residues. In DNA form, the CDR3 reads TGTGCCAGCAGTGGGACAGGGAATCAGCCCCAGCATTTT. This translates into CASSGTGNQPQHF.

V and J are TRBV10-3 and TRBJ2-1, with 10 bases fitting TRBD2. The V gene end was trimmed by 6 bases and the J gene end by 0 bases; junction bases not matched to a gene: 11. The CDR3 is 18 residues long. CDR1 ENHRY and CDR2 SYGVKD come from the germline V gene. CDR3 region: CAIRDGTSVTSSYNEQFF. CDR3 coding DNA: TGTGCCATCAGAGACGGGACTAGCGTGACAAGCTCCTACAATGAGCAGTTCTTC.

The chain recombines TRBV5-1 with TRBJ1-6; TRBD1 matches 9 bases. Germline CDR1 and CDR2: SGHRS and YFSETQ. After removal of 3 bases from V and 7 bases from J, the junction contained 11 bases not matched to a gene. The CDR3 is 17 residues long. The CDR3 DNA follows: TGCGCCAGCAGCTCGGCGGTGACAGGGGGTGGGAATTCACCCCTCCACTTT. It yields the protein CASSSAVTGGGNSPLHF.

V gene TRBV7-7 combines with J gene TRBJ2-7; 8 bases map to TRBD1. Germline V gene data show CDR1 as SSHAT and CDR2 as FNYEAQ (reference sequence). There are 15 residues in the CDR3. CDR3 DNA sequence: TGTGCTAGCAGGTCCGGGACAGGTACTACCTACGAGCAGTACGTC. Protein: CASRSGTGTTYEQYV.

The chain uses TRBV12-5 and TRBJ2-1; D is unclear. Germline CDR1 reads LGHNT; CDR2 reads FRNRAP. V was trimmed by 3 bases and J by 6 bases, leaving 6 bases between them. The CDR3 is 12 residues long. The CDR3 DNA reads as TGTGCTAGTGGTTTCAATAGCAATGAGCAGTTCTTC. Translating gives CASGFNSNEQFF.

Only a few counts were recorded for this clone. The rearrangement links TRBV27 to TRBJ1-5; D may be TRBD1 (6 bases). The CDR3 spans 16 residues. V was pared by 5 bases and J by 3 bases, with 17 bases between. Germline V gene sequence: CDR1 MNHEY, CDR2 SMNVEV (reference sequence). The CDR3 loop is CASSPSQGPINQPQHF. The CDR3 DNA is TGTGCCAGCAGTCCCTCACAGGGTCCAATCAATCAGCCCCAGCATTTT.

This sequence joins TRBV13 and TRBJ2-3, with 10 nucleotides matching TRBD2. This CDR3 region has 15 residues. The germline V gene encodes CDR1 PRHDT and CDR2 FYEKMQ (reference sequence). V shed 2 bases, J shed 4 bases, and the junction held 3 bases outside the gene matches. The CDR3 spells CASSLSGRASDTQYF. The CDR3 coding sequence is TGTGCCAGCAGCTTAAGCGGGAGGGCGTCAGATACGCAGTATTTT.

V and J are TRBV9 and TRBJ1-3; D uncertain. CDR3 length equals 15 residues. Germline V gives CDR1 SGDLS, CDR2 YYNGEE. V dropped 2 bases and J dropped 0 bases, with 9 bases sitting between them. CDR3 bases: TGTGCCAGCAGCGTTAGTGCTGTCTCTGGAAACACCATATATTTT. This codes for CASSVSAVSGNTIYF. The full variable domain, in which reference TRBV9 and TRBJ1-3 provide the parts outside the CDR3, is DSGVTQTPKHLITATGQRVTLRCSPRSGDLSVYWYQQSLDQGLQFLIQYYNGEERAKGNILERFSAQQFPDLHSELNLSSLELGDSALYFCASSVSAVSGNTIYFGEGSWLTVV.

The chain combines TRBV6-5 with TRBJ1-4, with a tentative D call TRBD1 (5 bases). Trimming removed 6 bases at V and 8 bases at J, with 19 bases between. From germline, CDR1 is MNHEY and CDR2 SVGAGI. The CDR3 covers 15 residues. This CDR3 is CASSHRGRGEEKLFF. In nucleotides, the CDR3 is TGTGCCAGCAGCCACCGTGGACGGGGGGAGGAAAAACTGTTTTTT.

J is TRBJ1-2 and V is TRBV24-1, with 7 bases aligning to TRBD1. V dropped 3 bases and J dropped 4; count of bases not matched to a gene: 1. Germline loops: CDR1 KGHDR, CDR2 SFDVKD. The CDR3 is 13 amino acids. In DNA, the CDR3 is TGTGCCACCAGTGATGACAGGGCCTATGGCTACACCTTC. This codes for CATSDDRAYGYTF.

The chain carries TRBV4-3 and TRBJ2-1; 9 positions agree with TRBD2. This CDR3 spans 17 amino acids. Germline V CDR1 and CDR2: LGHNA, YSLEER. The trim removed 3 bases at V and 6 bases at J, leaving 12 bases unmatched. The CDR3 coding sequence is TGCGCCAGCAGCCATCAAGTTAGCGGGAGTTTTATCAATGAGCAGTTCTTC. This encodes CASSHQVSGSFINEQFF.

In its sample, this clone was seen once. The chain uses TRBV11-2 and TRBJ2-7; the D is unclear. CDR3 length equals 11 residues. The germline V gene has CDR1 SGHAT and CDR2 FQNNGV. V was cut by 2 bases and J by 4 bases, with 3 bases left in between. The CDR3 DNA is TGTGCCAGCAGCTTACTGTACGAGCAGTACTTC. This translates into CASSLLYEQYF.

The chain employs TRBV5-1 and TRBJ2-3; 10 bases are a match to TRBD2. Germline V gene data show CDR1 as SGHRS and CDR2 as YFSETQ. The CDR3 consists of 16 residues. V dropped 2 bases and J dropped 0; count of bases not matched to a gene: 3. CDR3 coding DNA: TGCGCCAGCAGCTTTCGAGCGGGGGGGAGCACAGATACGCAGTATTTT. Amino acids: CASSFRAGGSTDTQYF.

The CDR3 DNA is TGTGCCAGCAGCTACGGGACTCTCTCCTACGAGCAGTACGTC. Protein product: CASSYGTLSYEQYV. The chain uses TRBV7-3 and TRBJ2-7, with D possibly being TRBD2 (6 bases). Germline CDR1 is SGHTA and CDR2 is FQGTGA. Trimming cost V 4 bases and J 0 bases, with 10 bases left between them. CDR3 length equals 14 residues.

The rearrangement links TRBV27 to TRBJ1-5; D possibly corresponds to TRBD1 (5 bases). The CDR3 has 12 residues. Trimming removed 6 bases from V and 7 bases from J, with 10 bases in between. Germline V gene sequence: CDR1 MNHEY, CDR2 SMNVEV (reference sequence). The CDR3 here is CASSPGGQPQHF. In DNA, the CDR3 is TGTGCCAGCAGCCCTGGGGGGCAGCCCCAGCATTTT.

This chain connects TRBV9 to TRBJ2-2; 11 nucleotides line up with TRBD2. Per germline, CDR1 SGDLS and CDR2 YYNGEE. V trimming: 7 bases; J trimming: 6 bases; junction bases outside the gene matches: 8. The CDR3 consists of 15 residues. The CDR3 coding sequence is TGTGCCAGCGGGACGACTAGCGGGGTTCCCGGGGAGCTGTTTTTT. Its protein product is CASGTTSGVPGELFF.